This TCR beta chain came from a study of T cell responses to AZD1222 COVID-19 vaccine. The CDR3 extends over 15 amino acids. Unmatched junction bases numbered 8, after V lost 6 bases and J lost 1 base. Germline V gene sequence: CDR1 ENHRY, CDR2 SYGVKD. Study findings and constraints: A reported finding is that nearly half of spike-specific TCRs target unmutated variant regions. Clonal diversity may have been underestimated in mostly white British donors. The span of vaccine-associated CD4 TCRs extended across spike, with dominance at 160-218 and 743-854. After two AZD1222 doses, spike-specific TCR breadth and depth rose versus day 0.

Libraries were prepared by immunoSEQ multiplex PCR; TCRdb keeps only in-frame clonotypes and omits some of them. The data contain 160,000 or so clones, roughly 90% of them singletons. As for this clone: Its antigen remains unidentified.

This sample comprised peripheral blood, obtained on day 0 of AZD1222 vaccination. This clonotype was sampled from an adult in good health. V is TRBV10-3 and J is TRBJ1-1, with TRBD1 identical over 7 bases. CDR3 nucleotide sequence: TGTGCCATCAGAGCTTACAGGGGCGAGAACACTGAAGCTTTCTTT. It translates to CAIRAYRGENTEAFF.